This paragraph reports one T cell receptor beta chain. Urothelial carcinoma affected the patients, and it was locally advanced or metastatic. The record originates from a study of PD-L1 blockade in urothelial cancer. The CDR3 loop spans 15 amino acids. Per germline, CDR1 LNHDA and CDR2 SQIVND (reference sequence). Trimming took 5 bases from V and 1 from J; bases not matched to a gene: 7. TCRdb's table, derived via immunoSEQ multiplex PCR, lists solely in-frame clones and lacks some. The table records about 38,000 clones, approximately 83% of them present only once. The specimen was PBMCs, collected around atezolizumab (anti-PD-L1) treatment. The receptor comes from a man in his sixties with urothelial cancer. The J gene is TRBJ1-1, the V gene TRBV19, with 7 bases aligning to TRBD1. CDR3 sequence (DNA): TGTGCCAGTAGTCCTCTGACAGGGAGGAACACTGAAGCTTTCTTT. This sequence encodes CASSPLTGRNTEAFF.